The 23 T cell receptor beta chains listed next were all sequenced from one sample in a study of blood T cells in healthy people across ages. Sample-barcoded 5' priming and a J-beta primer mix drove a second PCR of about 7 to 11 cycles. TCRdb fed the 5' RACE reads into MiXCR, producing one record per CDR3 protein. Counted here are about 510,000 distinct CDR3 sequences, roughly a quarter occurring once; the ten biggest clones make up roughly 3.5%. In addition, the sample was reused for a study of T cells of mothers and their children.

The sequenced material came from blood. The origin of the receptors is a boy younger than 10 in good health.

This chain connects TRBV19 to TRBJ1-4, with D perhaps TRBD1 (6 bases). The length of the CDR3 is 16 residues. Per germline, CDR1 LNHDA and CDR2 SQIVND (reference sequence). The ends were cut back, 4 bases at V and 7 bases at J, with 19 bases in the middle. The CDR3 DNA reads TGTGCCAGTAGTAGCTGGACAGACCACACCTCTGAAAAACTGTTTTTT. Amino acids: CASSSWTDHTSEKLFF.

This clonotype was seen a few times. The chain combines TRBV29-1 with TRBJ1-3; TRBD1 is a possible D gene (6 bases). Germline lookup yields CDR1 SQVTM and CDR2 ANQGSEA. This CDR3 has 19 amino acids. Deletions cut 1 base from V and 3 bases from J, with 25 bases between. The CDR3 sequence: CSVEARATDGQTLGNTIYF. The CDR3 bases are TGCAGCGTTGAAGCGAGAGCAACCGACGGACAGACCCTTGGAAACACCATATATTTT.

This sequence joins TRBV29-1 and TRBJ1-5, with TRBD1 matching 8 bases. The CDR3 runs 16 residues. The germline V gene has CDR1 SQVTM and CDR2 ANQGSEA. The trim removed 3 bases at V and 0 bases at J, leaving 7 bases unmatched. Here the CDR3 reads CSVDGQGDYSNQPQHF. CDR3 nucleotides: TGCAGCGTTGACGGACAGGGCGACTATAGCAATCAGCCCCAGCATTTT.

The chain recombines TRBV5-1 with TRBJ2-1; D may be TRBD1 or TRBD2 (6 bases each). The CDR3 runs to 14 residues. V gave up 4 bases and J gave up 8 bases, with 16 bases separating them. Germline-derived CDR1 and CDR2 are SGHRS and YFSETQ. For the CDR3, the DNA is TGCGCCAGCAGCGGGGTCCTCGGGGGCGATGAGCAGTTCTTC. It codes for CASSGVLGGDEQFF.

J is TRBJ2-7 and V is TRBV18; 7 nucleotides agree with TRBD1. This CDR3 contains 13 residues. V lost 4 bases and J lost 5; bases outside the gene matches: 5. In germline, CDR1 is KGHSH, CDR2 LQKENI. CDR3 DNA: TGTGCCAGCTCACGTAAAGACAGGGACGAGCAGTACTTC. Its translation: CASSRKDRDEQYF.

This chain connects TRBV3-1 to TRBJ2-1; 8 bases align to TRBD2. The CDR3 is made up of 15 amino acids. J lost 2 bases, V lost 5 bases, and 5 bases had no gene match. The V gene's germline CDR1 is LGHDT and CDR2 YNNKEL (reference sequence). CDR3 DNA sequence: TGTGCCAGCAGCTTCGGGGGGGTCGCCTACAATGAGCAGTTCTTC. Translation gives CASSFGGVAYNEQFF.

CDR3 sequence (DNA): TGCGCCAGCAGCCTTAAGGCGATTGAGGGATACAATGAGCAGTTCTTC. Its protein product is CASSLKAIEGYNEQFF. V gene TRBV4-1 combines with J gene TRBJ2-1, with a weak D call TRBD2 (5 bases). Germline CDR1 reads MGHRA; CDR2 reads YSYEKL. This CDR3 is built from 16 residues. V was pared by 4 bases and J by 4 bases, with 17 bases between.

The V gene is TRBV29-1, the J gene TRBJ2-1; D might be TRBD2 (7 bases). Deletions cut 8 bases from V and 10 bases from J, with 36 bases between. CDR1 and CDR2 from the germline V gene are SQVTM and ANQGSEA. There are 18 residues in the CDR3. Here the CDR3 reads CSTPNPNRGGGLPGEQFF. In DNA, the CDR3 is TGCAGCACTCCCAATCCCAACCGTGGGGGGGGGCTCCCGGGGGAGCAGTTCTTC.

A remark on this clonotype: A much more abundant neighbour one base away suggests this may be a read error. This chain joins TRBV6-1 and TRBJ1-6; 7 bases agree with TRBD1. The CDR3 contains 15 residues. Germline V gene data show CDR1 as MNHNS and CDR2 as SASEGT. This chain's CDR3 is CASSVRQGGNSPPHF. The DNA of the CDR3 is TGTGCCAGCAGTGTTAGACAGGGTGGAAATTCACCCCCCCACTTT.

This clonotype was observed a handful of times. The CDR3 DNA is TGCAGTGCTAGTTTTGGGGTGGGCGTGTGGGATACGCAGTATTTT. This codes for CSASFGVGVWDTQYF. The rearrangement joins TRBV20-1 to TRBJ2-3, with no clear D. Germline V lookup: CDR1 DFQATT, CDR2 SNEGSKA (reference sequence). This CDR3 comprises 15 residues. V was cut by 3 bases and J by 6 bases, with 19 bases left in between.

The chain has TRBV29-1 and TRBJ2-1, with 7 bases matching TRBD2. Germline CDR1 and CDR2: SQVTM and ANQGSEA. The V segment lost 7 bases and the J segment 3 bases; nucleotides outside the gene matches: 9. The CDR3 extends over 14 amino acids. CDR3 nucleotide sequence: TGCAGCGCTAATCTAGCGGACGGCTACAATGAGCAGTTCTTC. Protein product: CSANLADGYNEQFF.

This clonotype was recorded a few times. The chain is built from TRBV7-9 and TRBJ2-5; possibly TRBD1 for D (6 bases). Germline CDR1 SEHNR, CDR2 FQNEAQ (reference sequence). There are 15 residues in the CDR3. Trimming removed 3 bases at V and 1 base at J, with 12 bases between. This CDR3 is CASSFRGTAQETQYF. The CDR3 region has the DNA TGTGCCAGCAGCTTCAGGGGCACAGCCCAAGAGACCCAGTACTTC.

This chain uses TRBV29-1 with TRBJ2-7; 9 positions match TRBD1. CDR1 and CDR2 (germline): SQVTM, ANQGSEA. Trimming took 6 bases from V and 2 from J; bases not matched to a gene: 5. This CDR3 has 13 residues. The CDR3 loop reads CSVTGGTTYEQYF. The CDR3 DNA reads as TGCAGCGTGACAGGGGGGACGACCTACGAGCAGTACTTC.

This clonotype was detected only a few times. This rearrangement joins TRBV29-1 to TRBJ2-4, with D unresolved. Germline CDR1 and CDR2: SQVTM and ANQGSEA. The germline V and J ends were trimmed by 5 bases and 3 bases, with 14 bases remaining between them. The CDR3 loop spans 14 amino acids. The chain's CDR3 is CSVSSGPNKNIQYF. The CDR3 coding sequence is TGCAGCGTTAGTTCAGGACCCAACAAAAACATTCAGTACTTC.

This clonotype was counted between two and nine times. This CDR3 reads CASALPALHQPQHF. CDR3 in DNA: TGCGCCAGCGCACTCCCGGCACTCCATCAGCCCCAGCATTTT. The chain joins TRBV10-1 to TRBJ1-5, with D unresolved. V was cut by 8 bases and J by 5 bases, with 16 bases left in between. The CDR3 has 14 amino acids. Germline V gives CDR1 WNHNN, CDR2 SYGVQD (reference sequence).

The chain employs TRBV4-1 and TRBJ2-4; no clear D gene. Trimming took off 0 bases at V and 0 bases at J, with 12 bases between the two ends. The CDR3 has 17 residues. Germline CDR1 reads MGHRA; CDR2 reads YSYEKL. The CDR3 bases are TGCGCCAGCAGCCAAGATGTGCAGCAGCTAGCCAAAAACATTCAGTACTTC. It yields the protein CASSQDVQQLAKNIQYF.

This clonotype was observed many times. The chain is built from TRBV25-1 and TRBJ2-7; D could derive from TRBD1 or TRBD2 (7 bases each). The CDR3 totals 13 residues. The V and J ends lost 8 bases and 5 bases respectively, with 16 bases between them. Germline V CDR1 and CDR2: MGHDK, SYGVNS. CDR3 DNA: TGTGCCAGCGCCCAGGGGGGGCAGAACGAGCAGTACTTC. Encoded protein: CASAQGGQNEQYF.

This sequence joins TRBV27 and TRBJ2-2; no clear D gene. This CDR3 has 13 amino acids. With 3 bases removed from V and 7 bases from J, the gap between germline ends came to 9 bases. From germline, CDR1 is MNHEY and CDR2 SMNVEV (reference sequence). The CDR3 sequence: CASSFGWGGELFF. The CDR3 DNA is TGTGCCAGCAGTTTTGGGTGGGGCGGGGAGCTGTTTTTT.

V usage is TRBV20-1 and J usage is TRBJ2-7; D not certain. The V and J ends lost 3 bases and 7 bases respectively, with 10 bases between them. The CDR3 contains 11 residues. Germline V CDR1 and CDR2: DFQATT, SNEGSKA (reference sequence). Written as DNA, the CDR3 is TGCAGTGCTAGGGAAGGGCAAGAGCAGTACTTC. Protein: CSAREGQEQYF.

This clonotype has only a few counts. The DNA for the CDR3 is TGTGCCAGCAGTCAGACGGACAGGGGCTATAATTCACCCCTCCACTTT. Translated, it gives CASSQTDRGYNSPLHF. The chain is built from TRBV6-2 or TRBV6-3 and TRBJ1-6, with 9 bases lining up with TRBD1. J lost 3 bases, V lost 5 bases, and 5 bases had no gene match. The CDR3 consists of 16 residues. In germline, CDR1 is MNHEY, CDR2 SVGEGT.

This clonotype has only one observation. The chain uses TRBV2 and TRBJ1-2; D perhaps matches TRBD1 (6 bases). Germline values: CDR1 SNHLY, CDR2 FYNNEI. The CDR3 length is 14 residues. Trimming stripped 7 bases from V and 4 bases from J, with 16 bases between. The CDR3 bases are TGTGCCAGCACTCATGAGGGGGGCACCTATGGCTACACCTTC. Its protein product is CASTHEGGTYGYTF.

The gene calls are TRBV29-1 and TRBJ2-3, with TRBD1 identical over 10 bases. J lost 5 bases, V lost 7 bases, and 3 bases had no gene match. The CDR3 runs 12 residues. Germline assignment: CDR1 SQVTM and CDR2 ANQGSEA. The CDR3 nucleotides read TGCAGCGCCGGACAGGGGGGAGATACGCAGTATTTT. It specifies CSAGQGGDTQYF.

This clonotype appeared a few times. The V and J genes are TRBV11-2 and TRBJ1-2; 10 nucleotides agree with TRBD1. This CDR3 contains 19 residues. Losses at the gene ends were 3 bases for V and 0 bases for J; bases not matched to a gene: 13. The germline V gene encodes CDR1 SGHAT and CDR2 FQNNGV. CDR3 amino acids: CASSFDAYTGQGANYGYTF. DNA of the CDR3: TGTGCCAGCAGCTTCGACGCTTATACTGGACAGGGGGCTAACTATGGCTACACCTTC.